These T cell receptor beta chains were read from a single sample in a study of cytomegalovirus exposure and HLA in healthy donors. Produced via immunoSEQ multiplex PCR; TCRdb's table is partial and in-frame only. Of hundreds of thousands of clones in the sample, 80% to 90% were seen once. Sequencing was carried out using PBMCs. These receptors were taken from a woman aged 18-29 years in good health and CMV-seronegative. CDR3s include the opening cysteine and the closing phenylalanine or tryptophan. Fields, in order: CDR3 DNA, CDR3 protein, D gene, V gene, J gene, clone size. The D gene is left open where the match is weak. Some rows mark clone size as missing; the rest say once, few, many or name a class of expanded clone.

TGTGCCAGCAGCTTAGAGCACGCAGGGGACTACGAGCAGTACTTC	CASSLEHAGDYEQYF	.	TRBV7-9	TRBJ2-7	.
TGTGCCAGTAGTATGACAGCCATTACTAATAATTCACCCCTCCACTTT	CASSMTAITNNSPLHF	.	TRBV19	TRBJ1-6	.
TGTGCCAGCAGTATTATACAGGGAGACGAGCAGTACTTC	CASSIIQGDEQYF	.	TRBV6-5	TRBJ2-7	.
TGTGCCAGTAGTATACTGGGCCCGAGCACTGAAGCTTTCTTT	CASSILGPSTEAFF	.	TRBV19	TRBJ1-1	.
TGTGCCAGCAGCTTAGCAGGCGGAGATAGCAATCAGCCCCAGCATTTT	CASSLAGGDSNQPQHF	.	TRBV7-8	TRBJ1-5	.
TGCGCCAGCAGCTCAACAGGGGGCGCTGGGTATGGCTACACCTTC	CASSSTGGAGYGYTF	TRBD1	TRBV5-1	TRBJ1-2	.
TGTGCCAGCAGTTACGAGACAGGGGTCGGAAACACCATATATTTT	CASSYETGVGNTIYF	TRBD1	TRBV6-5	TRBJ1-3	.
TGTGCCAGCAGCGCCGCCCAGGGGACCCCCTTATCGGAGCAGTTCTTC	CASSAAQGTPLSEQFF	.	TRBV9	TRBJ2-1	.
TGCGCCAGCAGCTTGAACCCAGGGGTAAATGAAGCTTTCTTT	CASSLNPGVNEAFF	.	TRBV5-1	TRBJ1-1	.
TGTGCTAGTGGTTCCGGTCAGCCCCAGCATTTT	CASGSGQPQHF	.	TRBV12-5	TRBJ1-5	.
TGCGCCAGCAGCTTGGGGGGACTAGCGGGGGACTACGAGCAGTACTTC	CASSLGGLAGDYEQYF	TRBD2	TRBV5-1	TRBJ2-7	.
TGTGCCAGCAGCCAAACCTTAGCGGGGGGGAGTTACAATGAGCAGTTCTTC	CASSQTLAGGSYNEQFF	TRBD2	TRBV4-2	TRBJ2-1	once
TGTGCCAGCAGCTTTTTCCCAGGGGCCCACTATGGCTACACCTTC	CASSFFPGAHYGYTF	.	TRBV7-6	TRBJ1-2	.
TGTGCCAGCAGCTCAAGACCAGCGGGGGCAGGCACAGATACGCAGTATTTT	CASSSRPAGAGTDTQYF	TRBD2	TRBV7-6	TRBJ2-3	.
TGTGCCAGTAGGAATAGAGAAAAACTGTTTTTT	CASRNREKLFF	.	TRBV19	TRBJ1-4	.